This T cell receptor (beta chain) was recovered during a study of tumor and adjacent non-tumor tissue in lung cancer. Whole-study context: Patients were aged about 31 to 76, about ten men and about five women, stage I to III. On average, productive TCRbeta reads reached roughly 3.9 million per sample. Study-level results: Tumor TCR diversity, when higher, was linked to shorter survival.

Three rounds of nested PCR, following a modified ARM-PCR protocol, produced the TCRbeta library. TCRdb used MiXCR to reprocess the multiplex PCR reads, holding one entry per CDR3 protein. The data contain approximately 110,000 distinct CDR3 sequences, about 75% of them singletons. The template was RNA from unsorted bulk tissue. Of note for this clonotype: What it binds is not known.

Germline CDR1 is SGHAT and CDR2 is FQNNGV. V lost 2 bases, J lost 0 bases, and 6 bases stayed unmatched. CDR3 length: 17 amino acids. This sequence was found in a woman between 55 and 75 years old with non-small cell lung cancer. The rearrangement joins TRBV11-2 to TRBJ2-1, with 8 bases aligning to TRBD1. Sequenced input: lung tumor tissue. The CDR3 nucleotides are TGTGCCAGCAGCTTATCGACAGGGGTAATCTCCTACAATGAGCAGTTCTTC. It translates to CASSLSTGVISYNEQFF.